The rows below give T cell receptor beta chains drawn from one sample of a study of vaccination and CD4 T cells after COVID-19. For these TCRs, the target antigens are not known. TCRdb re-called the PCR reads with MiXCR, one entry per CDR3 protein. The sample includes 25,000 to 30,000 distinct CDR3 sequences, about 50% of them seen just once. Sequencing was performed on CD4+ T cells from blood, cultured in vitro, taken before SARS-CoV-2 vaccination. The receptor source for this set is a human donor who received a COVID-19 vaccine. Both conserved end residues are part of each CDR3. Each record gives: J gene, clone size, V gene, D gene, CDR3 DNA, CDR3 protein. D genes are given only for firm matches. Clone size is given for some rows only: seen once, a few or many times, or a class if the clone is expanded.

TRBJ2-7,-,TRBV7-8,-,TGTGCCAGCAGCAAAAGCTCAGGGAAAGTTGAGTTCTACGAGCAGTACTTC,CASSKSSGKVEFYEQYF
TRBJ2-6,-,TRBV20-1,-,TGCAGTGCTAGAGGGGGGGAGACTGGGGCCAACGTCCTGACTTTC,CSARGGETGANVLTF
TRBJ2-7,-,TRBV7-2,-,TGTGCCAGCAGCTACCGGACCTCCTACGAGCAGTACTTC,CASSYRTSYEQYF
TRBJ1-5,few,TRBV20-1,TRBD1,TGCAGTGCTAGAGAGCCCCTCGGCGGGACAGGGGGGTATAGCAATCAGCCCCAGCATTTT,CSAREPLGGTGGYSNQPQHF
TRBJ2-1,-,TRBV21-1,-,TGTGCCAGCAGCATGAGAGGGCAGCGGGGACCGCCGGGCAATGAGCAGTTCTTC,CASSMRGQRGPPGNEQFF
TRBJ2-3,-,TRBV6-1,-,TGTGCCAGCAGGGGGTCCTTCGGCACAGATACGCAGTATTTT,CASRGSFGTDTQYF
TRBJ2-5,-,TRBV7-7,TRBD1,TGTGCCAGCAGTCGGGACAGGGTAGGAGAGACCCAGTACTTC,CASSRDRVGETQYF
TRBJ2-3,-,TRBV11-3,TRBD2,TGTGCCAGCAGCTATATGAGCGGGGGGGACAATACGCAGTATTTT,CASSYMSGGDNTQYF
TRBJ2-3,few,TRBV10-3,-,TGTGCCATCAGCACGCCAGGGGGCACAGATACGCAGTATTTT,CAISTPGGTDTQYF
TRBJ2-7,-,TRBV10-1,-,TGCGCCAGCAGTGAGGGAACCTACGAGCAGTACTTC,CASSEGTYEQYF
TRBJ1-1,-,TRBV5-3,-,TGTGCCAGAAGCCCCTCGGGGGACACTGAAGCTTTCTTT,CARSPSGDTEAFF
TRBJ2-2,few,TRBV2,TRBD1,TGTGCCAGCAGATACGACAGGGCTAACACCGGGGAGCTGTTTTTT,CASRYDRANTGELFF
TRBJ1-5,-,TRBV25-1,-,TGTGCCAGCAGTGATAATGGTCCCGGTCAGCCCCAGCATTTT,CASSDNGPGQPQHF
TRBJ2-2,few,TRBV9,-,TGTGCCAGCAGCGTAGATCCCAGGACAGACACCGGGGAGCTGTTTTTT,CASSVDPRTDTGELFF
TRBJ2-3,-,TRBV29-1,-,TGCAGCGTTGTTCTCAGGGGGGGGGATACGCAGTATTTT,CSVVLRGGDTQYF
TRBJ1-6,-,TRBV7-9,-,TGTGCCAGCAGCTGGGGACCTTTGGAAGGCGGTTCACCCCTCCACTTT,CASSWGPLEGGSPLHF
TRBJ1-2,-,TRBV19,TRBD1,TGTGCCAGTAGTAAAATCCGGGACAGAGGAGGCTACACCTTC,CASSKIRDRGGYTF
TRBJ2-1,-,TRBV20-1,TRBD1,TGCAGTGCTAGGGATATACAGGGGAGCTCCTACAATGAGCAGTTCTTC,CSARDIQGSSYNEQFF
TRBJ1-5,-,TRBV6-1,TRBD1,TGTGCCAGCAGTCCCTGGACAGGGGGCCAGCCCCAGCATTTT,CASSPWTGGQPQHF
TRBJ2-3,-,TRBV7-8,TRBD2,TGTGCCAGCTGCAAGCGGGGGGATCTGACAGATACGCAGTATTTT,CASCKRGDLTDTQYF
TRBJ2-7,few,TRBV20-1,-,TGCAGTGCTAGCCCTAGCACAGGGTCGGGGCAGTACTTC,CSASPSTGSGQYF
TRBJ1-1,-,TRBV20-1,-,TGCAGTGCTAGAGACGGAGCGAACACTGAAGCTTTCTTT,CSARDGANTEAFF
TRBJ1-6,few,TRBV20-1,TRBD1,TGCAGTGCTAGGAAGGCGACAGGGGTCGGATATAATTCACCCCTCCACTTT,CSARKATGVGYNSPLHF
TRBJ1-2,few,TRBV20-1,-,TGCAGTGCCCCGAAAGGTGGGGGGGTAGGCTACACCTTC,CSAPKGGGVGYTF
TRBJ1-1,few,TRBV2,TRBD1,TGTGCCAGCAGTTCCCGGACAGGGGGTACTGAAGCTTTCTTT,CASSSRTGGTEAFF
TRBJ2-7,-,TRBV5-3,TRBD1,TGTGCCAGCAGCTTTTCTTTAGTACAGGGGGTCCCGTACGAGCAGTACTTC,CASSFSLVQGVPYEQYF
TRBJ2-1,-,TRBV20-1,TRBD2,TGCAGTGCCGCGGGACTAGCGGGGGACAATGAGCAGTTCTTC,CSAAGLAGDNEQFF
TRBJ1-2,-,TRBV7-9,-,TGTGCCAGCAGCCATAGTATGAACAGGGCTACTAACTATGGCTACACCTTC,CASSHSMNRATNYGYTF
TRBJ1-2,-,TRBV6-2/TRBV6-3,TRBD1,TGTGCCAGCAGTCTGGGACAGAACTATGGCTACACCTTC,CASSLGQNYGYTF
TRBJ1-5,few,TRBV30,-,TGTGCCTGGAGGAGGCCGGGGGAGGGTCAGCCCCAGCATTTT,CAWRRPGEGQPQHF
TRBJ2-3,-,TRBV6-1,TRBD2,TGTGCCAGCAGTGAAGGGACTAGCGGGGGATATACGCAGTATTTT,CASSEGTSGGYTQYF
TRBJ2-7,-,TRBV7-9,-,TGTGCCAGCAGCCCCCTCTACGAGCAGTACTTC,CASSPLYEQYF
TRBJ1-2,few,TRBV6-1,-,TGTGCCAGCAAGGGCCTCTATGGCTACACCTTC,CASKGLYGYTF
TRBJ2-3,-,TRBV10-3,-,TGTGCCATCAGTGTTACGGGAAGCACAGATACGCAGTATTTT,CAISVTGSTDTQYF
TRBJ1-6,-,TRBV6-4,-,TGTGCCAGCAGTGAGACCTATAATTCACCCCTCCACTTT,CASSETYNSPLHF
TRBJ1-2,-,TRBV12-3/TRBV12-4,-,TGTGCCAGCAGGGCTTCCCGGAACCAAAACTATGGCTACACCTTC,CASRASRNQNYGYTF
TRBJ2-7,-,TRBV6-1,-,TGTGCCAGCTCCACCGGGACCCTGACCTACGAGCAGTACTTC,CASSTGTLTYEQYF
TRBJ1-1,-,TRBV6-1,-,TGTGCCAGCACCAGGATTCGGACTGAAGCTTTCTTT,CASTRIRTEAFF
TRBJ1-2,-,TRBV6-5,TRBD1,TGTGCCAGCAGGTACAGGCCCGGGACAGCCTATGGCTACACCTTC,CASRYRPGTAYGYTF
TRBJ2-5,-,TRBV20-1,TRBD2,TGCAGTGCTGGGGGTAGCGGGGGGGCAGAGACCCAGTACTTC,CSAGGSGGAETQYF
TRBJ2-2,few,TRBV7-9,TRBD1,TGTGCCAGCAGCACTCAGACAGGGGGCGGGACCGGGGAGCTGTTTTTT,CASSTQTGGGTGELFF
TRBJ1-5,few,TRBV5-3,-,TGTGCCAGCAGTTCAGGACCCAGGATCAATCAGCCCCAGCATTTT,CASSSGPRINQPQHF
TRBJ1-2,few,TRBV10-3,-,TGTGCCATCAGTGAGGGGGGCGCTAACTATGGCTACACCTTC,CAISEGGANYGYTF
TRBJ2-6,-,TRBV27,-,TGTGCCAGCAGCCCTAGCTCTGGGGCCAACGTCCTGACTTTC,CASSPSSGANVLTF
TRBJ2-7,-,TRBV6-5,-,TGTGCCAGCAGTTACTCATACTCAGGGAGCTCCTACGAGCAGTACTTC,CASSYSYSGSSYEQYF
TRBJ1-5,few,TRBV19,-,TGTGCCAGTAGTATAGATCTGGGGAGAAATCAGCCCCAGCATTTT,CASSIDLGRNQPQHF
TRBJ2-7,-,TRBV19,TRBD1,TGTGCCAGTAAAAAATCGGACAGGTCGGTCATCCAGCCTGAGCAGTACTTC,CASKKSDRSVIQPEQYF
TRBJ2-2,few,TRBV24-1,-,TGTGCCACCGAAGTTCCTAACACCGGGGAGCTGTTTTTT,CATEVPNTGELFF
TRBJ2-3,-,TRBV29-1,TRBD2,TGCAGCGTTCCTAGCGGGGGGGCCGTGGGAGATACGCAGTATTTT,CSVPSGGAVGDTQYF
TRBJ2-5,few,TRBV24-1,-,TGTGCCACCAGTGGCCGGAATGGGGGTGGGGAGACCCAGTACTTC,CATSGRNGGGETQYF
TRBJ2-3,-,TRBV7-9,TRBD2,TGTGCCAGCAGCCAGAGCGGGGGGGCAAAAGGTACGCAGTATTTT,CASSQSGGAKGTQYF
TRBJ2-6,-,TRBV6-1,TRBD2,TGTGCCAGCAGTGAAGTTGGGGGACTAGCGGCTGGGGCCAACGTCCTGACTTTC,CASSEVGGLAAGANVLTF
TRBJ1-2,few,TRBV6-1,-,TGTGCCAGCAGCGAACGCTCGCGGGGTGGCTACACCTTC,CASSERSRGGYTF
TRBJ2-2,-,TRBV7-2,-,TGTGCCAGCAGCCTGCCGACTAGGACCGGGGAGCTGTTTTTT,CASSLPTRTGELFF
TRBJ1-3,once,TRBV12-3/TRBV12-4,TRBD1,TGTGCCAGCAGTCCAGGGGGGGTCTCTGGAAACACCATATATTTT,CASSPGGVSGNTIYF
TRBJ1-6,-,TRBV5-1,TRBD1,TGCGCCAGCAGGGAACAGGGGGCTCGTAATTCACCCCTCCACTTT,CASREQGARNSPLHF
TRBJ2-5,-,TRBV20-1,TRBD2,TGCAGTGCTAGGTCGGGGGGGACCCAAGAGACCCAGTACTTC,CSARSGGTQETQYF
TRBJ2-5,-,TRBV2,-,TGTGCCAGCAGTGTCTTGCGAGAGACCCAGTACTTC,CASSVLRETQYF
TRBJ1-2,-,TRBV12-3/TRBV12-4,-,TGTGCCAGCAGTTTGCATCGACTACCCAACTATGGCTACACCTTC,CASSLHRLPNYGYTF
TRBJ2-5,-,TRBV12-5,-,TGTGCTAGTGGATATACAGGGAGGGAGACCCAGTACTTC,CASGYTGRETQYF